This T cell receptor (beta chain) was recovered during a study of blood T cell repertoires in COVID-19. Unmatched junction bases numbered 5, after V lost 2 bases and J lost 5 bases. Germline V gives CDR1 PRHDT, CDR2 FYEKMQ (reference sequence). The CDR3 totals 15 residues. Per the original methods: The authors estimated nucleated cell counts from reference gene primer amplification. Assay used: immunoSEQ multiplex PCR; TCRdb lists only in-frame clones, some missing. The V and J calls and clone size were taken over from that table, and D and trimming were inferred from the DNA. The data contain about 160,000 clones, around 85% of them seen just once; the ten biggest clones take up 6.5% to 7.5%.

The specimen was peripheral blood. The TCR was taken from an elderly man with COVID-19, enrolled during active disease. The chain is built from TRBV13 and TRBJ2-5; 10 bases align to TRBD1. CDR3: CASSLLDRGQETQYF. As DNA, the CDR3 is TGTGCCAGCAGCTTACTCGACAGGGGGCAGGAGACCCAGTACTTC.